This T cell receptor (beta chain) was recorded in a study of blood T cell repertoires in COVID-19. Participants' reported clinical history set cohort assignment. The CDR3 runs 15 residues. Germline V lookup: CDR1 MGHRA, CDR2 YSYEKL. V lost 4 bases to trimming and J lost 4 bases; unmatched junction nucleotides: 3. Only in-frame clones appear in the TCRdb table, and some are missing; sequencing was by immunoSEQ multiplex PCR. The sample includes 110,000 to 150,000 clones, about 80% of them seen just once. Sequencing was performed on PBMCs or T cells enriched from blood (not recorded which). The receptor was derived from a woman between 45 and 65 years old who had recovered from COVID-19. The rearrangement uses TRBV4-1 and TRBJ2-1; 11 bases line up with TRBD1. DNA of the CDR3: TGCGCCAGCAGCCGCGGGACAGGGGGTTACAATGAGCAGTTCTTC. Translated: CASSRGTGGYNEQFF.